The sequence of this T cell receptor beta chain was determined in a study of blood T cells in healthy people across ages. General study points: Donor CMV infection status was unknown, possibly confounding age-related changes in expanded clonotypes. Diversity estimated from one million T cells was considered an underestimate. Per-million-T-cell TCR beta diversity fell roughly linearly with age.

This clonotype was seen only a few times. Its matching antigen is unknown. The CDR3 has 14 amino acids. V was trimmed by 5 bases and J by 11 bases, leaving 21 bases between them. Whenever a sample was processed, at least 6.5 million PBMCs were isolated. Using a J-beta primer mix together with a sample-barcoded 5' primer, a second PCR was run for roughly 6 to 12 cycles. MiXCR, applied by TCRdb to the 5' RACE reads, yields one record per CDR3 protein. The sample consists of 1.5 million to 2 million distinct CDR3 sequences, roughly 28% of them appearing once. This sequence originates from a woman aged 30 to 39 in good health. The specimen sequenced was blood. The chain recombines TRBV12-3 or TRBV12-4 with TRBJ2-5; the D gene could be TRBD1 or TRBD2 (5 bases each). CDR3 in amino acids: CASSTGDQGKEQYF. CDR3 nucleotide sequence: TGTGCCAGCAGTACCGGGGATCAGGGAAAAGAGCAGTACTTC.